The 27 T cell receptor beta chains given below trace back to one sample, sequenced in a study of blood T cell repertoires in COVID-19. The table came from immunoSEQ multiplex PCR; TCRdb's copy has only in-frame clones and leaves some out. The table includes 110,000 to 150,000 clones, over 75% detected once. Sequencing was done on a sample of peripheral blood. Source of these receptors: a human donor in a cohort sampled during active COVID-19.

CDR3 DNA: TGTGCCAGCAGTCCCGGGACAGTCAACACTGAAGCTTTCTTT. Amino acids: CASSPGTVNTEAFF. V and J are TRBV6-6 and TRBJ1-1; 7 bases are a match to TRBD1. The junction had 5 bases not matched to a gene; V was cut back by 5 bases and J by 2 bases. The CDR3 has 14 residues. CDR1 is MNHNY, CDR2 SVGAGI, per germline (reference sequence).

This clone was counted a single time. This chain joins TRBV3-1 (or the pseudogene TRBV3-2) and TRBJ2-5, with 7 bases identical to TRBD1. The CDR3 sequence is 13 residues long. The V gene end was trimmed by 3 bases and the J gene end by 5 bases; junction bases not matched to a gene: 3. Germline CDR1 LGHDT, CDR2 YNNKEL (reference sequence). CDR3 nucleotide sequence: TGTGCCAGCAGCCAGAACAGGGGTGAGACCCAGTACTTC. Its protein is CASSQNRGETQYF.

The chain is built from TRBV19 and TRBJ1-6; D may be TRBD1 (6 bases). The CDR3 loop spans 14 amino acids. Trimming took off 5 bases at V and 6 bases at J, with 11 bases between the two ends. Germline loops: CDR1 LNHDA, CDR2 SQIVND (reference sequence). The CDR3 protein is CASSEDSINSPLHF. For the CDR3, the DNA is TGTGCCAGTAGTGAGGACAGTATTAATTCACCCCTCCACTTT.

The chain uses TRBV27 and TRBJ2-5; 8 nucleotides align to TRBD1. The length of the CDR3 is 15 residues. CDR1 is MNHEY, CDR2 SMNVEV, per germline (reference sequence). The V gene end was trimmed by 2 bases and the J gene end by 4 bases; junction bases not matched to a gene: 6. The CDR3 protein is CASSLDRGATETQYF. The CDR3 DNA reads as TGTGCCAGCAGTTTAGACAGGGGAGCCACAGAGACCCAGTACTTC.

The chain links TRBV27 to TRBJ1-1, with TRBD1 as a possible D gene (6 bases). The CDR3 contains 13 residues. From germline, CDR1 is MNHEY and CDR2 SMNVEV (reference sequence). V shed 8 bases and J shed 5 bases, with 15 bases lying between them. CDR3 in amino acids: CASRGAGETEAFF. DNA of the CDR3: TGTGCCAGCCGGGGGGCAGGGGAGACTGAAGCTTTCTTT.

The V call is TRBV30, the J call TRBJ1-2; D gene ambiguous. Per the germline V gene, CDR1 is GTSNPN and CDR2 is SVGIG (reference sequence). The CDR3 consists of 8 residues. Trimming cost V 8 bases and J 9 bases, with 7 bases left between them. In nucleotides, the CDR3 is TGTGCCCTCGGTCGCTACACCTTC. Its translation is CALGRYTF. The variable domain in full, with the rest retrieved from reference TRBV30 and TRBJ1-2, is SQTIHQWPATLVQPVGSPLSLECTVEGTSNPNLYWYRQAAGRGLQLLFYSVGIGQISSEVPQNLSASRPQDRQFILSSKKLLLSDSGFYLCALGRYTFGSGTRLTVV.

The chain carries TRBV7-5 and TRBJ2-2; TRBD2, as called in the table, went unchecked against the DNA. TRBV7-5 constitutes a pseudogene. The CDR3 runs 17 residues. The CDR3 DNA sequence: TGTGCCAGAAGCTTACTGGGACTAGCGGGAGGTCTCGAGGAGCTGTTTTTT. It translates to CARSLLGLAGGLEELFF.

V gene TRBV29-1 combines with J gene TRBJ1-5; 7 positions agree with TRBD1. Germline CDR1 reads SQVTM; CDR2 reads ANQGSEA. CDR3 size: 12 residues. V shed 5 bases, J shed 6 bases, and the junction held 4 bases outside the gene matches. The CDR3 loop is CSVQQGFQPQHF. The CDR3 DNA reads TGCAGCGTTCAACAGGGGTTTCAGCCCCAGCATTTT.

The chain carries TRBV19 and TRBJ2-7; 7 bases map to TRBD1. Germline loops: CDR1 LNHDA, CDR2 SQIVND (reference sequence). The V segment lost 5 bases and the J segment 4 bases; nucleotides outside the gene matches: 8. The CDR3 loop spans 14 amino acids. The CDR3 reads CASSATGTGYEQYF. In nucleotides, the CDR3 is TGTGCCAGTAGTGCGACAGGGACCGGATACGAGCAGTACTTC.

Only a few counts were recorded for this clone. The chain combines TRBV29-1 with TRBJ2-3; no clear D. Trimming removed 0 bases from V and 8 bases from J, with 18 bases in between. Per the germline V gene, CDR1 is SQVTM and CDR2 is ANQGSEA. CDR3 length: 15 amino acids. The CDR3 loop is CSVEDRSVGLGTQYF. The CDR3, as DNA: TGCAGCGTTGAAGACCGCTCCGTGGGCCTGGGTACGCAGTATTTT.

The V call is TRBV7-3, the J call TRBJ1-1; no definite D call. Trimming cost V 6 bases and J 1 base, with 12 bases left between them. The CDR3 is 14 residues long. Germline V gene sequence: CDR1 SGHTA, CDR2 FQGTGA. The CDR3, as DNA: TGTGCCAGCAGTCTAGGCTCAGCGAACACTGAAGCTTTCTTT. It is translated as CASSLGSANTEAFF.

This clone was seen a single time. V gene TRBV7-3 combines with J gene TRBJ2-5; the D gene is possibly TRBD2 (5 bases). The CDR3 is made up of 17 amino acids. Germline values: CDR1 SGHTA, CDR2 FQGTGA. The ends were cut back, 10 bases at V and 4 bases at J, with 28 bases in the middle. The CDR3 DNA follows: TGTGCCACCCGAACCCGCGGGCACCTAGCCGTGAGAGAGACCCAGTACTTC. It specifies CATRTRGHLAVRETQYF. The whole variable domain, filled in from reference TRBV7-3 and TRBJ2-5, reads GAGVSQTPSNKVTEKGKYVELRCDPISGHTALYWYRQSLGQGPEFLIYFQGTGAADDSGLPNDRFFAVRPEGSVSTLKIQRTERGDSAVYLCATRTRGHLAVRETQYFGPGTRLLVL.

The chain employs TRBV7-9 and TRBJ2-3, with TRBD2 as a possible D gene (6 bases). V was cut by 3 bases and J by 0 bases, with 10 bases left in between. The CDR3 length is 15 residues. Germline CDR1 and CDR2: SEHNR and FQNEAQ (reference sequence). Here the CDR3 reads CASSFGTPSTDTQYF. The CDR3 DNA reads as TGTGCCAGCAGCTTCGGGACTCCTAGCACAGATACGCAGTATTTT.

The gene calls are TRBV11-3 and TRBJ1-1; D ambiguous. Germline CDR1 and CDR2: SGHNT and YENEEA. The CDR3 extends over 13 amino acids. V was trimmed by 6 bases and J by 1 base, leaving 9 bases between them. The CDR3 DNA reads TGTGCCAGCAGTTTCCATTCGAACACTGAAGCTTTCTTT. Translation gives CASSFHSNTEAFF.

This clone showed up just a few times. The V gene is TRBV9, the J gene TRBJ2-2; 10 bases align to TRBD1. J lost 3 bases, V lost 3 bases, and 5 bases had no gene match. CDR1 SGDLS and CDR2 YYNGEE come from the germline V gene. This CDR3 has 16 amino acids. The DNA of the CDR3 is TGTGCCAGCAGCGAATCCGGGACAGGGGACACCGGGGAGCTGTTTTTT. Translating gives CASSESGTGDTGELFF.

The J gene is TRBJ2-7, the V gene TRBV6-6; TRBD1 matches at 8 bases. Germline V gene sequence: CDR1 MNHNY, CDR2 SVGAGI (reference sequence). The V and J ends lost 8 bases and 5 bases, in that order; junction bases with no gene match: 8. The length of the CDR3 is 13 residues. The CDR3 spells CASGRTGQHEQYF. In DNA, the CDR3 is TGTGCCAGCGGACGGACAGGGCAACACGAGCAGTACTTC.

V is TRBV3-1 (or the pseudogene TRBV3-2) and J is TRBJ1-1; 8 nucleotides agree with TRBD1. Germline V lookup: CDR1 LGHDT, CDR2 YNNKEL (reference sequence). The CDR3 has 15 residues. V gave up 0 bases and J gave up 1 base; unmatched junction bases: 1. For the CDR3, the DNA is TGTGCCAGCAGCCAAGATCAGGGGGCGAACACTGAAGCTTTCTTT. It translates to CASSQDQGANTEAFF.

The V call is TRBV25-1, the J call TRBJ2-3; a weak D match, TRBD2 (6 bases). Per germline, CDR1 MGHDK and CDR2 SYGVNS. This CDR3 spans 14 amino acids. Trimming pared 6 bases from V and 5 bases from J, leaving 15 bases between. The CDR3 sequence: CASSTGDFEDTQYF. The CDR3, as DNA: TGTGCCAGCAGCACGGGGGATTTCGAAGATACGCAGTATTTT.

The chain employs TRBV19 and TRBJ2-2; 15 bases are shared with TRBD2. Germline V lookup: CDR1 LNHDA, CDR2 SQIVND (reference sequence). The J segment lost 5 bases and the V segment lost 5 bases, leaving 0 bases of the junction unmatched. The CDR3 extends over 15 amino acids. CDR3: CASSGLAGGTGELFF. DNA for the CDR3: TGTGCCAGTAGTGGACTAGCGGGAGGGACCGGGGAGCTGTTTTTT.

The chain has TRBV7-2 and TRBJ1-2, with TRBD1 matching 8 bases. V gave up 4 bases and J gave up 7 bases; unmatched junction bases: 5. Looked up from germline, CDR1 is SGHTA and CDR2 is FQGNSA. The length of the CDR3 is 13 residues. The DNA for the CDR3 is TGTGCCAGCAGCTCCCAGGGGGCGCGTGGCTACACCTTC. Translating it yields CASSSQGARGYTF.

The rearrangement joins TRBV6-5 to TRBJ2-5; 11 bases are shared with TRBD1. With V trimmed by 6 bases and J by 5 bases, 8 bases remained unmatched. The CDR3 extends over 15 amino acids. Germline V gene lookup returns CDR1 MNHEY and CDR2 SVGAGI. Here the CDR3 reads CASSPRDRGEETQYF. The CDR3 nucleotides read TGTGCCAGCAGCCCCCGGGACAGGGGGGAGGAGACCCAGTACTTC.

This clone was observed a few times. The chain has TRBV5-1 and TRBJ2-2, with no clear D. Trimming shortened V by 0 bases and J by 1 base, and 7 bases separated the two germline ends. This CDR3 contains 15 residues. CDR1 and CDR2 (germline): SGHRS, YFSETQ. The chain's CDR3 is CASSLASWNTGELFF. The CDR3 DNA sequence: TGCGCCAGCAGCTTGGCCTCTTGGAACACCGGGGAGCTGTTTTTT.

J is TRBJ1-2 and V is TRBV28; 9 positions agree with TRBD1. The CDR3 is made up of 13 amino acids. Germline V gene data show CDR1 as MDHEN and CDR2 as SYDVKM. The V and J ends lost 5 bases and 4 bases, in that order; junction bases with no gene match: 2. CDR3 loop: CASSEDRGYGYTF. In nucleotides, the CDR3 is TGTGCCAGCAGTGAGGACAGGGGCTATGGCTACACCTTC.

This chain uses TRBV3-1 (or the pseudogene TRBV3-2) with TRBJ2-1; 8 bases align to TRBD2. Germline loops: CDR1 LGHDT, CDR2 YNNKEL (reference sequence). This CDR3 contains 15 residues. The trim removed 4 bases at V and 4 bases at J, leaving 6 bases unmatched. This chain's CDR3 is CASSRGTSIYNEQFF. The DNA of the CDR3 is TGTGCCAGCAGCCGGGGGACTAGTATATACAATGAGCAGTTCTTC.

This chain connects TRBV5-1 to TRBJ2-1; 8 bases fit TRBD1. CDR1 is SGHRS and CDR2 is YFSETQ in the germline V gene. The ends lost 6 bases at V and 8 bases at J; junction bases unmatched: 7. The CDR3 runs to 13 residues. The CDR3 region is CASKVQGGDEQFF. CDR3 sequence (DNA): TGCGCCAGCAAGGTACAGGGGGGTGATGAGCAGTTCTTC.

This chain uses TRBV11-3 with TRBJ2-1; no clear D gene. The ends were cut back, 5 bases at V and 0 bases at J, with 11 bases in the middle. This CDR3 has 15 residues. Per the germline V gene, CDR1 is SGHNT and CDR2 is YENEEA. Here the CDR3 DNA reads TGTGCCAGCAGCGCTTGGCGGAGCTCCTACAATGAGCAGTTCTTC. Its protein product is CASSAWRSSYNEQFF.

The V gene is TRBV6-6, the J gene TRBJ2-2, with 11 bases matching TRBD2. The length of the CDR3 is 15 residues. Trimming cost V 3 bases and J 4 bases; bases outside gene matches: 1. Germline CDR1 is MNHNY and CDR2 is SVGAGI (reference sequence). Written as DNA, the CDR3 is TGTGCCAGCAGTTATAGCGGGAGGGCCACCGGGGAGCTGTTTTTT. Translated, it gives CASSYSGRATGELFF.